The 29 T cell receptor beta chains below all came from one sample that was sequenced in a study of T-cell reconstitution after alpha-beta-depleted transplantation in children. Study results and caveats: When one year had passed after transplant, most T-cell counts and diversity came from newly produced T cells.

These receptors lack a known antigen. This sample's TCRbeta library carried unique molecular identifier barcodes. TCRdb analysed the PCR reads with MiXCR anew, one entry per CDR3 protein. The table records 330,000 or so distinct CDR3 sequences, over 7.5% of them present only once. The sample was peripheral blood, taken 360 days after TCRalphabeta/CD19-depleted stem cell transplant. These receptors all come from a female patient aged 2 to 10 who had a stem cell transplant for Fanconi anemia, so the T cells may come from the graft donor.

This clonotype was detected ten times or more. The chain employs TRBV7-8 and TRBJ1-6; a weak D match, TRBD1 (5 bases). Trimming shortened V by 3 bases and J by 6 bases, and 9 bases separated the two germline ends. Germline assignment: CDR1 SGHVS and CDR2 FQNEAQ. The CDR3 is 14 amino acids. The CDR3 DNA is TGTGCCAGCAGCTTGACAGTACCTAATTCACCCCTCCACTTT. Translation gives CASSLTVPNSPLHF.

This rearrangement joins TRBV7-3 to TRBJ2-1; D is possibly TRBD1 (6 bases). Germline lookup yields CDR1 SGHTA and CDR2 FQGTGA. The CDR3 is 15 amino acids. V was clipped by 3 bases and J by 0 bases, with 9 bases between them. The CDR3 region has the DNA TGTGCCAGCAGCTTTGACAGGAGCTCCTACAATGAGCAGTTCTTC. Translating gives CASSFDRSSYNEQFF.

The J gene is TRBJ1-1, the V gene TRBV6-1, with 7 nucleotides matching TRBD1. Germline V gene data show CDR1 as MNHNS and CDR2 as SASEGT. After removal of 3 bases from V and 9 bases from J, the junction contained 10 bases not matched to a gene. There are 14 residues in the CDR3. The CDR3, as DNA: TGTGCCAGCAGTGATCACAGGGGTGGGACTAAAGCTTTCTTT. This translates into CASSDHRGGTKAFF.

CDR3 protein: CASSQLLRTSLNEQFF. In DNA form, the CDR3 reads TGTGCCAGCAGCCAACTACTGCGGACTAGCCTCAATGAGCAGTTCTTC. V and J are TRBV3-1 and TRBJ2-1, with TRBD2 matching over 8 bases. The CDR3 consists of 16 residues. CDR1 and CDR2 from the germline V gene are LGHDT and YNNKEL (reference sequence). J was trimmed by 6 bases and V by 2 bases; bases with no gene match: 9.

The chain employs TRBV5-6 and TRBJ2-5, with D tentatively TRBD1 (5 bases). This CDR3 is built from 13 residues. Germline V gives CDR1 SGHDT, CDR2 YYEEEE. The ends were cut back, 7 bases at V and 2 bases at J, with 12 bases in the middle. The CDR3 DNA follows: TGTGCCAGCGGCCGACAGCCTCAAGAGACCCAGTACTTC. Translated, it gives CASGRQPQETQYF.

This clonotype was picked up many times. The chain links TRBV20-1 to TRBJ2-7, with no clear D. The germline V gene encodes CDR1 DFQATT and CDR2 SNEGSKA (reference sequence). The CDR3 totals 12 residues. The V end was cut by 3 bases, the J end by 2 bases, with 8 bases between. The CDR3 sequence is CSASRATYEQYF. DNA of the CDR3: TGCAGTGCTAGTCGGGCTACCTACGAGCAGTACTTC.

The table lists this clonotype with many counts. This chain's CDR3 is CSTTSGGAYNEQFF. CDR3 coding DNA: TGCAGTACTACAAGCGGGGGGGCCTACAATGAGCAGTTCTTC. The rearrangement links TRBV20-1 to TRBJ2-1, with 10 bases lining up with TRBD2. The CDR3 has 14 amino acids. V lost 8 bases, J lost 2 bases, and 6 bases stayed unmatched. Germline lookup yields CDR1 DFQATT and CDR2 SNEGSKA (reference sequence).

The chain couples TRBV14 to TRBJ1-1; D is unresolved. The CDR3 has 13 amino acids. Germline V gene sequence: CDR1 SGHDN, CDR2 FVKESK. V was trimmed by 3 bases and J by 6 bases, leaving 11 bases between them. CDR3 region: CASSHLPGAEAFF. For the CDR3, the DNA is TGTGCCAGCAGCCATCTTCCCGGTGCTGAAGCTTTCTTT.

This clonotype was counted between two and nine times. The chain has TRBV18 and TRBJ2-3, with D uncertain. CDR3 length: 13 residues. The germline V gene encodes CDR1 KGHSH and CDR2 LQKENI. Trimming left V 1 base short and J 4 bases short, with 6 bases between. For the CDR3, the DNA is TGTGCCAGCTCACCACGCCGACCAGATACGCAGTATTTT. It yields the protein CASSPRRPDTQYF.

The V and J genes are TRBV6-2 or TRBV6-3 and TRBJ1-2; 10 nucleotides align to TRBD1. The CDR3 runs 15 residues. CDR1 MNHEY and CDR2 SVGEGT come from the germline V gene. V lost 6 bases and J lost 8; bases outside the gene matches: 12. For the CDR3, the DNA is TGTGCCAGCAGCTCGACAGGGGGCGAGGTTGCCGGCTACACCTTC. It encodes CASSSTGGEVAGYTF.

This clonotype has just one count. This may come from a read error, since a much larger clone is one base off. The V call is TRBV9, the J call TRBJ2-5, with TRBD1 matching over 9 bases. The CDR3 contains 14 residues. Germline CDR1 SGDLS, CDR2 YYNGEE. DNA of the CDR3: TGTGCCAGCAGCGTGAGGACAGGGGAAGATACCCAGTACTTC. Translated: CASSVRTGEDTQYF.

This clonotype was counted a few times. The CDR3 DNA is TGTGCCAGCAGGGCTAGCGGGGGGGCCCACACCGGGGAGCTGTTTTTT. Translated, it gives CASRASGGAHTGELFF. The chain carries TRBV2 and TRBJ2-2, with 12 bases that match TRBD2. This CDR3 has 16 residues. The germline gives CDR1 SNHLY, CDR2 FYNNEI. Losses at the gene ends were 6 bases for V and 3 bases for J; bases not matched to a gene: 5.

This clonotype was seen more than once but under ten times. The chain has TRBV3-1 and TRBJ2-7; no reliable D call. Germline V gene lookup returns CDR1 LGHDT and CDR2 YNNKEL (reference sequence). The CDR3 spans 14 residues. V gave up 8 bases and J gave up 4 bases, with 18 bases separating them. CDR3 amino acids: CASGYSRVSYEQYF. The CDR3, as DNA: TGTGCCAGCGGCTATTCTCGGGTCAGTTACGAGCAGTACTTC.

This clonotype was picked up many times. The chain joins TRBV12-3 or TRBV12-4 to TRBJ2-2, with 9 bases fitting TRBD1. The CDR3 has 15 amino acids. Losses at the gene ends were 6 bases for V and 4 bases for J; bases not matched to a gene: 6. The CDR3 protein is CASSLDRGATGELFF. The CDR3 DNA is TGTGCCAGCAGCCTAGACAGGGGGGCCACCGGGGAGCTGTTTTTT.

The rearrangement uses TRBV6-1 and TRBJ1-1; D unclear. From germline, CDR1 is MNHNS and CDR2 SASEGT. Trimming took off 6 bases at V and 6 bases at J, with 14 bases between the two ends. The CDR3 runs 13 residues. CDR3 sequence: CASSPHTRAEAFF. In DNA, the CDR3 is TGTGCCAGCAGCCCTCACACCAGAGCTGAAGCTTTCTTT.

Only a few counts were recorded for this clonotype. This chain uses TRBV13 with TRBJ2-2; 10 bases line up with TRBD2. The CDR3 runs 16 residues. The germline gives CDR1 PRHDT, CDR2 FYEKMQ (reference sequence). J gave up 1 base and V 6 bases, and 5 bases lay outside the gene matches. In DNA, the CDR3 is TGTGCCAGCAGTCAGGGACTAGCGTTGAACACCGGGGAGCTGTTTTTT. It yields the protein CASSQGLALNTGELFF.

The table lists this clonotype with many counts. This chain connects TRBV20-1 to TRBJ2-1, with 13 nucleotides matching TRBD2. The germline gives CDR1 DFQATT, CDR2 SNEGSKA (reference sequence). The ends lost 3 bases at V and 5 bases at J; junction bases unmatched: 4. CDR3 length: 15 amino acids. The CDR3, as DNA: TGCAGTGCTAGCGGACTAGCGGGGGTCAACAATGAGCAGTTCTTC. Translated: CSASGLAGVNNEQFF.

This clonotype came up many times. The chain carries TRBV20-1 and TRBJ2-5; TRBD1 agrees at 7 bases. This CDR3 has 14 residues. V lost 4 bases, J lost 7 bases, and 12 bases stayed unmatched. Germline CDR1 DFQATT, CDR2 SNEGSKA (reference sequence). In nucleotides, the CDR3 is TGCAGTGCTATAAACCCCAGACAGGGCGCGACCCAGTACTTC. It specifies CSAINPRQGATQYF.

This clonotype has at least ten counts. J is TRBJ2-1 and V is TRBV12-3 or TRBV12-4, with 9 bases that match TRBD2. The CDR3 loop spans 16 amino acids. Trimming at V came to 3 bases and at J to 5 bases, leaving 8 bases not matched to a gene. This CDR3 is CASSFRLAGVNNEQFF. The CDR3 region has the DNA TGTGCCAGCAGTTTCAGATTAGCGGGAGTAAACAATGAGCAGTTCTTC.

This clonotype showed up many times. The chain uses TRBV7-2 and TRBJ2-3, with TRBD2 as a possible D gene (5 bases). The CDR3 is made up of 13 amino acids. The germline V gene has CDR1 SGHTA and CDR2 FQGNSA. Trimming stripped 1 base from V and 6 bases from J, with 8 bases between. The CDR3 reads CASSLVLGDTQYF. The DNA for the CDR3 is TGTGCCAGCAGCTTAGTACTAGGGGATACGCAGTATTTT.

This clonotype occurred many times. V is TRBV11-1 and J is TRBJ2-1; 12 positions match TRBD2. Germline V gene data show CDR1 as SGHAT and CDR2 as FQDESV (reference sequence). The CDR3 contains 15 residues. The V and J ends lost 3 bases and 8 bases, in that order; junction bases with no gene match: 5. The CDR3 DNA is TGTGCCAGCAGCTTGACTAGCGGGGGAGAGTATGAGCAGTTCTTC. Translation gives CASSLTSGGEYEQFF.

Written as DNA, the CDR3 is TGTGCCAGCAGTACAGGGGGTTTTAGGGAGACCCAGTACTTC. Its translation: CASSTGGFRETQYF. V is TRBV28 and J is TRBJ2-5; 8 positions agree with TRBD1. Germline assignment: CDR1 MDHEN and CDR2 SYDVKM. The length of the CDR3 is 14 residues. The V segment lost 5 bases and the J segment 5 bases; nucleotides outside the gene matches: 7. The whole variable domain, filled in from reference TRBV28 and TRBJ2-5, reads DVKVTQSSRYLVKRTGEKVFLECVQDMDHENMFWYRQDPGLGLRLIYFSYDVKMKEKGDIPEGYSVSREKKERFSLILESASTNQTSMYLCASSTGGFRETQYFGPGTRLLVL.

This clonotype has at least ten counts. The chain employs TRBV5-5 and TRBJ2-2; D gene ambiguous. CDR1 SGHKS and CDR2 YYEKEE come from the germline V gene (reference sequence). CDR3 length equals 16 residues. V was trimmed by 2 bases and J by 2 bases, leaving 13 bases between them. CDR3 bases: TGTGCCAGCAGCTTTGTCAAGGGATTCAACACCGGGGAGCTGTTTTTT. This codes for CASSFVKGFNTGELFF.

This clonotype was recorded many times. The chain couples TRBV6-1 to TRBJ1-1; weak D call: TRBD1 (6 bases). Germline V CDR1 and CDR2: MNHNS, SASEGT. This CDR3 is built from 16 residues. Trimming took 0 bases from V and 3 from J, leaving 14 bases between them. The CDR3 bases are TGTGCCAGCAGTGAAGCGGGACAATTACCCGACACTGAAGCTTTCTTT. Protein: CASSEAGQLPDTEAFF.

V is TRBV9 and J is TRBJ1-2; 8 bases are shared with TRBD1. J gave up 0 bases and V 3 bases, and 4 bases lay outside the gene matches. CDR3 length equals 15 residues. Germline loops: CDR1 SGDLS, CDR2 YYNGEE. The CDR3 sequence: CASSATGDTNYGYTF. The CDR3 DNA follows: TGTGCCAGCAGCGCGACAGGGGACACTAACTATGGCTACACCTTC.

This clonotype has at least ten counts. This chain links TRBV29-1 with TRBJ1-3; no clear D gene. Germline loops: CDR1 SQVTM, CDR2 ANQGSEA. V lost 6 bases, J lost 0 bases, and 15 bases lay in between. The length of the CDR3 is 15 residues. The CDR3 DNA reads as TGCAGCGTAGTTCTCCACGGCACCTCTGGAAACACCATATATTTT. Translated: CSVVLHGTSGNTIYF.

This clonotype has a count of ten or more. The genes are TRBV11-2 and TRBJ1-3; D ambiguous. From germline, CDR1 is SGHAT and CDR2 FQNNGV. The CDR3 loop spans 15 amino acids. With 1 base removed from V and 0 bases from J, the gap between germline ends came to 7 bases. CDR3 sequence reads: CASSLVDYSGNTIYF. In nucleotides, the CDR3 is TGTGCCAGCAGCTTAGTTGACTACTCTGGAAACACCATATATTTT.

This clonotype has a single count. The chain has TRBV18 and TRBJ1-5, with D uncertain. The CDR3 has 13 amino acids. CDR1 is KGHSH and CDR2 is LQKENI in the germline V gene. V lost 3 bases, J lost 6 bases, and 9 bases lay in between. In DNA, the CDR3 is TGTGCCAGCTCACCGGATTGGGGTCAGCCCCAGCATTTT. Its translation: CASSPDWGQPQHF.

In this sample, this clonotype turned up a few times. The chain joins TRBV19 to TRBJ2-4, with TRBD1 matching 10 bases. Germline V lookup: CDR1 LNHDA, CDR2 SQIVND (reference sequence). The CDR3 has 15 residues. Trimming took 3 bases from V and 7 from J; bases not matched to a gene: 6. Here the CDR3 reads CASSISGQGVNIQYF. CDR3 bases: TGTGCCAGTAGTATCTCCGGACAGGGGGTTAACATTCAGTACTTC.